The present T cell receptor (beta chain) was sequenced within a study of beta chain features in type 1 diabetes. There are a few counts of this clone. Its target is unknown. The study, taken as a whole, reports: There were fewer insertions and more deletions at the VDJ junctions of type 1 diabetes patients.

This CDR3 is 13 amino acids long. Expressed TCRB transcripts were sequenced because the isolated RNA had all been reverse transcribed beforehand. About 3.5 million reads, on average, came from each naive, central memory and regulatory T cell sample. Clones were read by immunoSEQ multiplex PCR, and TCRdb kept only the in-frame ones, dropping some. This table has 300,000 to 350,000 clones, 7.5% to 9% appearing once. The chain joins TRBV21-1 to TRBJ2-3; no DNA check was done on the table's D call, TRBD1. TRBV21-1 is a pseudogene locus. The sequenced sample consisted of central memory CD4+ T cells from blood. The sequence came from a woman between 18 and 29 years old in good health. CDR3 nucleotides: TGTGCCAACAGCCGTCACAACAGGTGGCAGGAGTATTTT. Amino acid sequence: CANSRHNRWQEYF.